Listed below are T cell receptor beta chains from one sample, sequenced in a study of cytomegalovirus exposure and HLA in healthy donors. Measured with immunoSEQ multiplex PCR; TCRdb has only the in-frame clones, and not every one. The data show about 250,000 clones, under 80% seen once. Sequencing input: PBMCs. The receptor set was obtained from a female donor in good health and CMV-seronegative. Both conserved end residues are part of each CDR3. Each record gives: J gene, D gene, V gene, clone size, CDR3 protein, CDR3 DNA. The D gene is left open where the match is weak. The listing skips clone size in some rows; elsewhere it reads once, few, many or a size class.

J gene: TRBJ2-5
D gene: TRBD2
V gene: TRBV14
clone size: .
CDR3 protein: CASSHAREQYF
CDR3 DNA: TGTGCCAGCAGCCACGCGCGGGAGCAGTACTTC

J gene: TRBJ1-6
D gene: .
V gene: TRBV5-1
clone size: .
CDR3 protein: CASSLRTDSPLHF
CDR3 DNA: TGCGCCAGCAGCCTCAGGACAGATTCACCCCTCCACTTT

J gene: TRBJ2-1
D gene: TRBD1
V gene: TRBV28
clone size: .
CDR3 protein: CASRGGQNYNEQFF
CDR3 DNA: TGTGCCAGCCGTGGGGGACAGAACTACAATGAGCAGTTCTTC

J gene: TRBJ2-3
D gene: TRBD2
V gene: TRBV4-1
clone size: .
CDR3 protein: CASSRNLRTSGSDTQYF
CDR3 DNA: TGCGCCAGCAGCCGAAATCTCCGGACTAGCGGCTCAGATACGCAGTATTTT

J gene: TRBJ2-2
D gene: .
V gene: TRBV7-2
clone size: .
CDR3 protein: CASSLALNTGELFF
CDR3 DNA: TGTGCCAGCAGCTTAGCGTTAAACACCGGGGAGCTGTTTTTT

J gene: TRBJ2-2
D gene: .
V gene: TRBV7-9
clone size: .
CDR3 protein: CSSRGRANTGELFF
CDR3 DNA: TGTTCCAGCAGGGGCAGGGCCAACACCGGGGAGCTGTTTTTT

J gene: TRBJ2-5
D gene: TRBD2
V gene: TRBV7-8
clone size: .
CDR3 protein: CASSLAPSGRSSIGYQETQYF
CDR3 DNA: TGTGCCAGCAGCTTAGCTCCTAGCGGGAGGTCCTCAATTGGGTACCAAGAGACCCAGTACTTC

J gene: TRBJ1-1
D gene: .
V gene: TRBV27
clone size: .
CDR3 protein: CASSLSARNTEAFF
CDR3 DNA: TGTGCCAGCAGTTTATCGGCCCGGAACACTGAAGCTTTCTTT

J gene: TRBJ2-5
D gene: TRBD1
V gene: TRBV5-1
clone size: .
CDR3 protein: CASSLGKGGRETQYF
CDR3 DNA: TGCGCCAGCAGCTTGGGGAAAGGGGGCCGAGAGACCCAGTACTTC

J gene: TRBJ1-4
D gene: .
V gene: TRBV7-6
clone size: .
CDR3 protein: CASSLLRARADEKLFF
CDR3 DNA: TGTGCCAGCAGCCTATTACGGGCCAGGGCTGATGAAAAACTGTTTTTT

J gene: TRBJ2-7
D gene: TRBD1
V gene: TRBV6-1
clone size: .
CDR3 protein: CASSGDRGGDEQYF
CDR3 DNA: TGTGCCAGCAGTGGAGACAGGGGAGGCGACGAGCAGTACTTC

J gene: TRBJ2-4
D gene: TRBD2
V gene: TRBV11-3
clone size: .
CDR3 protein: CASSIAGLKNIQYF
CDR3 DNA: TGTGCCAGCAGTATAGCGGGACTCAAAAACATTCAGTACTTC

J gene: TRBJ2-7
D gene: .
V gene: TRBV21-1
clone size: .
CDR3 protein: CASSMFSPNGSSYEQYF
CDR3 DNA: TGTGCCAGCAGCATGTTTTCCCCCAACGGGAGTTCCTACGAGCAGTACTTC

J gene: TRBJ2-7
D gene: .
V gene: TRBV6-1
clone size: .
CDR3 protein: CASSDRGYEQYF
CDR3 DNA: TGTGCCAGCAGTGACAGGGGTTACGAGCAGTACTTC

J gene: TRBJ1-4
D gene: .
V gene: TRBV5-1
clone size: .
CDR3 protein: CASSPGERGEKLFF
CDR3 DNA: TGCGCCAGCAGCCCAGGGGAACGCGGTGAAAAACTGTTTTTT

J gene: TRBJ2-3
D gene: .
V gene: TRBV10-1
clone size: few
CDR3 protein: CASSVTSGTQYF
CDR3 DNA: TGCGCCAGCAGTGTGACTAGTGGCACGCAGTATTTT

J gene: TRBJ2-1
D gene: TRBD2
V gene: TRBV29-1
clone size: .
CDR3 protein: CSVSGGGSSYNEQFF
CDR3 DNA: TGCAGCGTTTCGGGCGGCGGGAGCTCCTACAATGAGCAGTTCTTC

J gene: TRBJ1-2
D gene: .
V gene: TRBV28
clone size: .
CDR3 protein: CASSLLLEDYGYTF
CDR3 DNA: TGTGCCAGCAGTTTGCTCCTGGAGGACTATGGCTACACCTTC

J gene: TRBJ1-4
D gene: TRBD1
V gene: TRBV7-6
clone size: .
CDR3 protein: CASSSGQFSNEKLFF
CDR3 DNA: TGTGCCAGCAGCTCGGGACAGTTCTCTAATGAAAAACTGTTTTTT

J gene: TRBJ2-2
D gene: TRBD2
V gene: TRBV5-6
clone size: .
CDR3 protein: CASSPGLAGPTGELFF
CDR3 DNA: TGTGCCAGCAGCCCCGGACTAGCGGGACCCACCGGGGAGCTGTTTTTT

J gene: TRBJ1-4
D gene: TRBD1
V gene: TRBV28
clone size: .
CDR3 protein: CASSLLRTGTNEKLFF
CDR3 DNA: TGTGCCAGCAGTCTGCTGCGGACAGGAACTAATGAAAAACTGTTTTTT

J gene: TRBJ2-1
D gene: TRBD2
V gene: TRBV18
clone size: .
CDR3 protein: CASSPGLAGGRNEQFF
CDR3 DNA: TGTGCCAGCTCACCAGGACTAGCGGGAGGTCGGAATGAGCAGTTCTTC

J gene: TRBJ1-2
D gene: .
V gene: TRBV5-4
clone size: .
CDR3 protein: CASRGKDRDGVDYTF
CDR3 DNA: TGTGCCAGCAGGGGTAAGGACAGAGACGGAGTAGACTACACCTTC

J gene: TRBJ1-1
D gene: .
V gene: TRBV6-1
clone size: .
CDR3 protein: CASSEILGGRVKWFF
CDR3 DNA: TGTGCCAGCAGTGAAATCTTAGGCGGCAGGGTTAAGTGGTTCTTT

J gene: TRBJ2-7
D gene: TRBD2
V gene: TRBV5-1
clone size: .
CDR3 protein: CASSSQASGAYEQYF
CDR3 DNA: TGCGCCAGCAGCTCCCAGGCTAGCGGGGCCTACGAGCAGTACTTC

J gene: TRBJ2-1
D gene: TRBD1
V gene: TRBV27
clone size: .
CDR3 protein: CASSLGQGAGNEQFF
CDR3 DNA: TGTGCCAGCAGTTTAGGGCAGGGGGCAGGAAATGAGCAGTTCTTC

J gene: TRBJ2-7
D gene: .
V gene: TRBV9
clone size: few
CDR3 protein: CASSPGDHEQYF
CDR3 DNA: TGTGCCAGCAGCCCCGGAGACCACGAGCAGTACTTC

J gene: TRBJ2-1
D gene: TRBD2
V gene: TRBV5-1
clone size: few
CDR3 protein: CASSLEWPTSPYNEQFF
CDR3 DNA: TGCGCCAGCAGCTTGGAATGGCCGACTAGCCCCTACAATGAGCAGTTCTTC

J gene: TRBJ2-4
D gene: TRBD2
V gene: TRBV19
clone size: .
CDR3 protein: CASSPLAGGVKNIQYF
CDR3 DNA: TGTGCCAGTAGTCCATTAGCGGGAGGGGTCAAAAACATTCAGTACTTC

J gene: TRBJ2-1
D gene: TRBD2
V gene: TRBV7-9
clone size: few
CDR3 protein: CASSFLAGGHNEQFF
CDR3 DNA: TGTGCCAGCAGCTTCTTGGCGGGGGGTCACAATGAGCAGTTCTTC

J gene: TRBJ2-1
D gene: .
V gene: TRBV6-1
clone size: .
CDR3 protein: CASSVRTDNEQFF
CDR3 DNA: TGTGCCAGCAGTGTCCGAACTGACAATGAGCAGTTCTTC

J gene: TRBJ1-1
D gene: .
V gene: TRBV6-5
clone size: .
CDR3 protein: CASSYERSNTEAFF
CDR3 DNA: TGTGCCAGCAGTTACGAGAGGTCGAACACTGAAGCTTTCTTT

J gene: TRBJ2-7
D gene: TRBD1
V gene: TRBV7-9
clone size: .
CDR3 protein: CASSQRQGLYEQYF
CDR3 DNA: TGTGCCAGCAGCCAGCGACAGGGTCTCTACGAGCAGTACTTC

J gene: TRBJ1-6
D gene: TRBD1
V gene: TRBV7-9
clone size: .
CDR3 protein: CASSLRDRGSPLHF
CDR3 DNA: TGTGCCAGCAGCTTAAGGGACAGGGGTTCACCCCTCCACTTT

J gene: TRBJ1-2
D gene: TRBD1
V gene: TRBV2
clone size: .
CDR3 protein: CASRETGGDYGYTF
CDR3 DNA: TGTGCCAGCAGAGAAACAGGGGGCGACTATGGCTACACCTTC

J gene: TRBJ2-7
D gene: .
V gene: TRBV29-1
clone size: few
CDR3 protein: CSVASGAYEQYF
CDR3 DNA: TGCAGCGTGGCTTCGGGGGCCTACGAGCAGTACTTC

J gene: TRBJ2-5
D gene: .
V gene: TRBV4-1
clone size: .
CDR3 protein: CASSHPGVGFIETQYF
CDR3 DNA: TGCGCCAGCAGCCACCCAGGGGTAGGGTTTATAGAGACCCAGTACTTC

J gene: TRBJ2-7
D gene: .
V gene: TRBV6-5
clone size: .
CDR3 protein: CASLGQYEQYF
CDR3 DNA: TGTGCCAGCCTTGGACAGTACGAGCAGTACTTC

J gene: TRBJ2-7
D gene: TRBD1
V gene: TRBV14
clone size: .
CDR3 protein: CASSQARQGGSYEQYF
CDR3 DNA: TGTGCCAGCAGCCAAGCCAGACAGGGCGGGTCCTACGAGCAGTACTTC

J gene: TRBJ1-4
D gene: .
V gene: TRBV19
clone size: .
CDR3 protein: CASSIRAEKLFF
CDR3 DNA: TGTGCCAGTAGTATACGAGCTGAAAAACTGTTTTTT

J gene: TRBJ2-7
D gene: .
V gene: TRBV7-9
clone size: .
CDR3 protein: CASSGWAAPYEQYF
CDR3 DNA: TGTGCCAGCAGTGGCTGGGCCGCCCCCTACGAGCAGTACTTC

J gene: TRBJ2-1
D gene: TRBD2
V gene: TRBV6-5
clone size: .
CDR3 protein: CASRGLAGGNEQFF
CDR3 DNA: TGTGCCAGCAGGGGACTAGCGGGAGGAAATGAGCAGTTCTTC